This T cell receptor beta chain is from a study of blood T cells in healthy people across ages. The wider study: Every two T cells gave about one barcoded beta molecule via template switching.

The CDR3 contains 17 residues. The germline V gene has CDR1 SGHAT and CDR2 FQNNGV. Comments on this clonotype: Mismatch with germline at one junction end may stem from a read error.

The use of a sample-barcoded 5' primer and a J-beta primer mix characterized a second PCR of about 7 to 12 cycles. A single record per CDR3 protein comes from TCRdb applying MiXCR to the 5' RACE reads. Altogether about 1,500,000 distinct CDR3 sequences are present, about 40% being singletons, with the ten largest covering roughly 7.7%. What was sequenced was blood. V gene TRBV11-2 combines with J gene TRBJ2-2; 13 bases align to TRBD2. This sequence was found in a young woman in good health. The DNA of the CDR3 is TGTGCCAGCAGCCCCGGACTAGCGGGGGCGAACACCAGGGAGCTGTTTTTT. Encoded protein: CASSPGLAGANTRELFF.